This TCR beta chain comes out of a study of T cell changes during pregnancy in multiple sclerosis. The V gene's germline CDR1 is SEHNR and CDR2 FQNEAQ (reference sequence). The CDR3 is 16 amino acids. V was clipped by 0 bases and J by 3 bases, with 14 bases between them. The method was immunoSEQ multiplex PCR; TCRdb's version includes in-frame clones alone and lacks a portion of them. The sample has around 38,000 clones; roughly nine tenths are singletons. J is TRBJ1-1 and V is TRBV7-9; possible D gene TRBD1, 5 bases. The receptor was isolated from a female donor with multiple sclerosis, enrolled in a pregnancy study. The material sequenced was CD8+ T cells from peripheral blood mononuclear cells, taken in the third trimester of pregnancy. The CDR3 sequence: CASSLAVGEAYTEAFF. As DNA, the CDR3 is TGTGCCAGCAGCTTAGCTGTAGGGGAGGCGTACACTGAAGCTTTCTTT.